One and the same sample provided the 12 T cell receptor beta chains below, sequenced in a study of long-term antiretroviral therapy in people with HIV. Sequencing used immunoSEQ v3.0 at survey level. Only in-frame clones appear in the TCRdb table, and some are missing; sequencing was by immunoSEQ multiplex PCR. The repertoire consists of over 30,000 clones, with roughly 80% occurring once and the leading ten covering roughly 3.1%. The specimen comprised unsorted PBMCs, sampled 1.9 years after starting antiretroviral therapy. The receptors here all came from a man between 18 and 29 years old with HIV.

This clone has a handful of counts. V and J are TRBV5-4 and TRBJ1-5; D is undetermined. CDR3 length: 12 amino acids. Germline CDR1 SGHNT, CDR2 YYREEE (reference sequence). V shed 7 bases and J shed 4 bases, with 9 bases lying between them. In DNA, the CDR3 is TGTGCCAGCTCCAGAGGTAATCAGCCCCAGCATTTT. It specifies CASSRGNQPQHF.

The chain carries TRBV5-1 and TRBJ2-5; TRBD1 matches at 7 bases. The V gene end was trimmed by 2 bases and the J gene end by 0 bases; junction bases not matched to a gene: 4. In germline, CDR1 is SGHRS, CDR2 YFSETQ. This CDR3 region has 15 residues. This CDR3 reads CASSLGQAYQETQYF. In DNA form, the CDR3 reads TGCGCCAGCAGCTTAGGACAGGCGTACCAAGAGACCCAGTACTTC.

The chain carries TRBV29-1 and TRBJ1-3; no reliable D call. This CDR3 has 13 amino acids. Germline loops: CDR1 SQVTM, CDR2 ANQGSEA. Trimming took 7 bases from V and 2 from J, leaving 12 bases between them. CDR3 sequence reads: CSAGQTTGNTIYF. In DNA, the CDR3 is TGCAGCGCGGGCCAGACTACTGGAAACACCATATATTTT. Based on the CDR3 plus reference TRBV29-1 and TRBJ1-3, the full variable domain is SAVISQKPSRDICQRGTSLTIQCQVDSQVTMMFWYRQQPGQSLTLIATANQGSEATYESGFVIDKFPISRPNLTFSTLTVSNMSPEDSSIYLCSAGQTTGNTIYFGEGSWLTVV.

This rearrangement joins TRBV6-1 to TRBJ1-2; possibly TRBD1 for D (5 bases). Germline CDR1 MNHNS, CDR2 SASEGT. This CDR3 region has 13 residues. V was pared by 5 bases and J by 4 bases, with 11 bases between. The CDR3 reads CASSPDSGYGYTF. DNA for the CDR3: TGTGCCAGCAGTCCCGACAGTGGCTATGGCTACACCTTC.

The J gene is TRBJ2-5, the V gene TRBV6-5; TRBD2 matches 7 bases. Germline loops: CDR1 MNHEY, CDR2 SVGAGI. The CDR3 is made up of 15 amino acids. After removal of 8 bases from V and 1 base from J, the junction contained 10 bases not matched to a gene. The CDR3 spells CASRDPKRGQETQYF. In DNA form, the CDR3 reads TGTGCCAGCCGAGACCCCAAGCGGGGCCAAGAGACCCAGTACTTC.

The chain has TRBV23-1 and TRBJ2-5, with 7 bases aligning to TRBD1. TRBV23-1 is identified as an open reading frame with a role that is uncertain. The junction had 5 bases not matched to a gene; V was cut back by 3 bases and J by 1 base. This CDR3 contains 15 residues. The CDR3 DNA follows: TGCGCCAGCAGTCAGGGGACAGTAGCCCAAGAGACCCAGTACTTC. This translates into CASSQGTVAQETQYF.

This clone was recorded once. V usage is TRBV10-1 and J usage is TRBJ1-2; D not resolved. CDR3 length: 13 amino acids. Germline V lookup: CDR1 WNHNN, CDR2 SYGVQD (reference sequence). With 0 bases removed from V and 8 bases from J, the gap between germline ends came to 10 bases. The CDR3 DNA reads TGCGCCAGCAGTGAGTCTGTCGGTATGGGCTACACCTTC. This codes for CASSESVGMGYTF.

The chain couples TRBV5-4 to TRBJ2-2; no firm D call. CDR3 length: 15 amino acids. Deletions cut 6 bases from V and 3 bases from J, with 15 bases between. CDR1 is SGHNT, CDR2 YYREEE, per germline (reference sequence). This CDR3 is CASTLGVTDTGELFF. The CDR3 DNA sequence: TGTGCCAGCACCCTTGGGGTTACAGACACCGGGGAGCTGTTTTTT. The complete variable domain, with remaining parts taken from reference TRBV5-4 and TRBJ2-2, reads ETGVTQSPTHLIKTRGQQVTLRCSSQSGHNTVSWYQQALGQGPQFIFQYYREEENGRGNFPPRFSGLQFPNYSSELNVNALELDDSALYLCASTLGVTDTGELFFGEGSRLTVL.

V gene TRBV19 combines with J gene TRBJ1-1; the D is unclear. The CDR3 extends over 12 amino acids. The germline V gene has CDR1 LNHDA and CDR2 SQIVND (reference sequence). The V gene lost 5 bases and the J gene lost 10 bases, with 14 bases spanning the gap. The CDR3 region is CASSDRAQRAFF. The CDR3 coding sequence is TGTGCCAGTAGTGACCGGGCTCAGAGAGCTTTCTTT.

The chain recombines TRBV6-1 with TRBJ2-5; 8 bases are shared with TRBD2. This CDR3 region has 14 residues. V dropped 3 bases and J dropped 4; count of bases not matched to a gene: 4. From germline, CDR1 is MNHNS and CDR2 SASEGT. CDR3 nucleotides: TGTGCCAGCAGTGAGACGGGGGGGCTAGAGACCCAGTACTTC. Protein sequence: CASSETGGLETQYF.

The chain carries TRBV4-2 and TRBJ2-5; a possible D gene is TRBD2 (7 bases). Per germline, CDR1 LGHNA and CDR2 YNFKEQ. Trimming left V 0 bases short and J 2 bases short, with 22 bases between. The CDR3 loop spans 19 amino acids. CDR3 protein: CASSQELRGADGPQETQYF. In nucleotides, the CDR3 is TGTGCCAGCAGCCAAGAATTACGGGGGGCCGATGGTCCTCAAGAGACCCAGTACTTC.

CDR3 nucleotides: TGTGCCAGCACCAGAAACTACGAGCAGTACTTC. It specifies CASTRNYEQYF. This chain joins TRBV25-1 and TRBJ2-7; the D is unclear. CDR3 size: 11 residues. Trimming removed 7 bases from V and 3 bases from J, with 7 bases in between. Germline loops: CDR1 MGHDK, CDR2 SYGVNS.